The 5 T cell receptor beta chains below were found in one sample sequenced in a study of CD8+CD57+ T cells in acquired aplastic anemia. The study profiled TCR beta VDJ and CDR3 using genomic DNA as template. TCRdb reprocessed the reads with MiXCR, giving one entry per CDR3 protein. The sample contains approximately 95,000 distinct CDR3 sequences, about 67% of which appear only once. Only patients with CD8+CD57+ cell expansion on flow cytometry were chosen for sequencing. The source material was sorted CD4+, CD8+, or CD8+CD57+ T cells (not recorded which) from PBMCs. The receptor set was obtained from a human donor with aplastic anemia.

V and J are TRBV9 and TRBJ2-7, with D tentatively TRBD1 or TRBD2 (5 bases each). This CDR3 comprises 14 residues. Per germline, CDR1 SGDLS and CDR2 YYNGEE. Trimming pared 10 bases from V and 5 bases from J, leaving 22 bases between. CDR3 nucleotide sequence: TGTGCCGGTAGCTTGGACGGGGCCGGAGACGAGCAGTACTTC. Amino acid sequence: CAGSLDGAGDEQYF.

In this sample, this clonotype turned up once. The chain combines TRBV7-9 with TRBJ1-1, with a tentative D call TRBD1 (5 bases). With 5 bases removed from V and 1 base from J, the gap between germline ends came to 14 bases. Per the germline V gene, CDR1 is SEHNR and CDR2 is FQNEAQ (reference sequence). CDR3 length: 15 residues. The CDR3 spells CASSHPSGTNTEAFF. DNA for the CDR3: TGTGCCAGCAGCCACCCCTCCGGGACGAACACTGAAGCTTTCTTT.

This clonotype was observed at least ten times. The rearrangement uses TRBV9 and TRBJ2-3; 7 bases line up with TRBD2. Trimming cost V 0 bases and J 4 bases; bases outside gene matches: 11. Germline CDR1 SGDLS, CDR2 YYNGEE. The CDR3 runs to 17 residues. CDR3 DNA sequence: TGTGCCAGCAGCGTAGGCCTAGCGGTCCAGCCCGCAGATACGCAGTATTTT. Its protein product is CASSVGLAVQPADTQYF.

A remark on this clonotype: At one boundary the junction diverges from the germline segment, which might be a read error. This rearrangement joins TRBV19 to TRBJ1-3; D uncertain. This CDR3 has 16 amino acids. Germline lookup yields CDR1 LNHDA and CDR2 SQIVND (reference sequence). The DNA of the CDR3 is TGTGCCAGTAGGGTCAGCTGGGCTGGATCCGGAAACGCCATATATTTT. Translated, it gives CASRVSWAGSGNAIYF.

The rearrangement joins TRBV2 to TRBJ2-7; D is uncertain. Germline V lookup: CDR1 SNHLY, CDR2 FYNNEI. CDR3 length: 14 residues. Trimming removed 6 bases from V and 0 bases from J, with 12 bases in between. The CDR3 DNA follows: TGTGCCAGCAGCTCCGGGCTTAGCTCCTACGAGCAGTACTTC. Amino acids: CASSSGLSSYEQYF.